Here is one T cell receptor beta chain with its context. What it binds is unknown. This record belongs to a study of T cells in Graves' hyperthyroidism and ophthalmopathy. Newly diagnosed patients aged 18 to 65 had hyperthyroidism of under 2 months' duration. Study findings and constraints: In the blood, most expanded thyroid clonotypes above 0.001 appeared as well.

Researchers amplified the TCR beta CDR3 regions from RNA transcripts. First-round RT-PCR of the TCR CDR3 relied on the HTBI primer set. TCRdb used MiXCR to reprocess the multiplex PCR reads, holding one entry per CDR3 protein. The table has about 290,000 distinct CDR3 sequences, roughly an eighth seen once; the top ten hold 7.9%. This CDR3 spans 15 amino acids. The J segment lost 5 bases and the V segment lost 6 bases, leaving 8 bases of the junction unmatched. The germline V gene has CDR1 SGHDN and CDR2 FVKESK. Sequencing was done on a sample of blood. The TCR was taken from a woman aged 35 to 49 with Graves' hyperthyroidism. The V and J genes are TRBV14 and TRBJ2-2, with TRBD1 matching over 8 bases. The DNA of the CDR3 is TGTGCCAGCAGTGACAGGGGAAGTTGGACCGGGGAGCTGTTTTTT. This encodes CASSDRGSWTGELFF.